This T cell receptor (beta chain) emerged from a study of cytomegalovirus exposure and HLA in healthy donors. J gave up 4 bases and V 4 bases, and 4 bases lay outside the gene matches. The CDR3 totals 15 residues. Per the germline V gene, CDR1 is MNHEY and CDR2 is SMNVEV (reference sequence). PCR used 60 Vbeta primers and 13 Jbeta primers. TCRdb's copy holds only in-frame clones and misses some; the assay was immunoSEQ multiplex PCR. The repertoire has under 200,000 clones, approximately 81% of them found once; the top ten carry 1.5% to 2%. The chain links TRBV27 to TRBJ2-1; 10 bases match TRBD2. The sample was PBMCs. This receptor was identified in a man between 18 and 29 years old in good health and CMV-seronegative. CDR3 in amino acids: CASSSQRGGYNEQFF. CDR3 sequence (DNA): TGTGCCAGCAGTTCACAGCGGGGGGGTTACAATGAGCAGTTCTTC.